The 22 T cell receptor beta chains given below trace back to one sample, sequenced in a study of blood T cell repertoires in COVID-19. Clones were read by immunoSEQ multiplex PCR, and TCRdb kept only the in-frame ones, dropping some. The table lists over 250,000 clones, 75% to 95% of them singletons. Sequenced input: PBMCs or T cells enriched from blood (not recorded which). Receptor source: a young woman who had recovered from COVID-19.

This chain uses TRBV19 with TRBJ2-3, with a tentative D call TRBD1 (5 bases). The CDR3 loop spans 15 amino acids. Germline V gene lookup returns CDR1 LNHDA and CDR2 SQIVND (reference sequence). V was cut by 5 bases and J by 0 bases, with 12 bases left in between. CDR3 sequence: CASSGYTGSTDTQYF. The CDR3 bases are TGTGCCAGTAGTGGTTATACAGGTAGCACAGATACGCAGTATTTT.

The CDR3 is CASSVGQGNYNSPLHF. CDR3 DNA: TGTGCCAGCAGTGTGGGACAGGGCAATTATAATTCACCCCTCCACTTT. This sequence joins TRBV28 and TRBJ1-6, with TRBD1 identical over 9 bases. V trimming: 5 bases; J trimming: 4 bases; junction bases outside the gene matches: 6. This CDR3 is 16 amino acids long. The germline V gene encodes CDR1 MDHEN and CDR2 SYDVKM.

The V gene is TRBV28, the J gene TRBJ1-3; no clear D. Germline CDR1 and CDR2: MDHEN and SYDVKM. This CDR3 has 15 amino acids. V was cut by 5 bases and J by 6 bases, with 17 bases left in between. CDR3 residues: CASSLDLLLKNTIYF. The CDR3 DNA reads as TGTGCCAGCAGTCTTGACTTACTCCTGAAAAACACCATATATTTT.

The CDR3 coding sequence is TGTGCCAGCAGTTACTCGGGACAGGGTTACTCTGGGGCCAACGTCCTGACTTTC. This sequence encodes CASSYSGQGYSGANVLTF. This rearrangement joins TRBV6-2 or TRBV6-3 to TRBJ2-6, with 9 positions matching TRBD1. CDR3 length: 18 residues. CDR1 MNHEY and CDR2 SVGEGT come from the germline V gene. Losses at the gene ends were 0 bases for V and 0 bases for J; bases not matched to a gene: 3.

The gene calls are TRBV7-8 and TRBJ2-4; 10 nucleotides agree with TRBD1. This CDR3 has 13 residues. Per the germline V gene, CDR1 is SGHVS and CDR2 is FQNEAQ. The junction had 8 bases not matched to a gene; V was cut back by 5 bases and J by 13 bases. The CDR3 DNA sequence: TGTGCCAGCAGCACGGGGACAGGGGTTTTGCAGTACTTC. Translated: CASSTGTGVLQYF.

This chain links TRBV6-5 with TRBJ1-5; unclear D gene. Germline lookup yields CDR1 MNHEY and CDR2 SVGAGI. The CDR3 spans 15 residues. V dropped 2 bases and J dropped 1 base, with 9 bases sitting between them. CDR3: CASSYDTVSNQPQHF. In nucleotides, the CDR3 is TGTGCCAGCAGTTACGACACGGTAAGCAATCAGCCCCAGCATTTT.

This clone was found once. The rearrangement links TRBV29-1 to TRBJ2-1; 13 bases are shared with TRBD2. Losses at the gene ends were 2 bases for V and 7 bases for J; bases not matched to a gene: 5. From germline, CDR1 is SQVTM and CDR2 ANQGSEA. The CDR3 runs to 15 residues. This chain's CDR3 is CSVERGGLAGNEQFF. The CDR3 DNA sequence: TGCAGCGTTGAACGGGGGGGACTAGCGGGGAATGAGCAGTTCTTC.

The rearrangement uses TRBV18 and TRBJ2-3, with D possibly being TRBD1 (6 bases). V lost 2 bases to trimming and J lost 5 bases, with 14 bases between them. The CDR3 sequence is 15 residues long. The V gene's germline CDR1 is KGHSH and CDR2 LQKENI. The CDR3 protein is CASSPRSGAGDTQYF. The CDR3, as DNA: TGTGCCAGCTCACCAAGGTCAGGGGCGGGAGATACGCAGTATTTT.

The chain employs TRBV10-2 and TRBJ2-1; 9 bases fit TRBD2. J was trimmed by 6 bases and V by 4 bases; bases with no gene match: 7. CDR1 is WSHSY and CDR2 is SAAADI in the germline V gene. The CDR3 length is 15 residues. For the CDR3, the DNA is TGCGCCAGCAGTGCCGTGAAACTAGCGGGCAATGAGCAGTTCTTC. This gives the protein CASSAVKLAGNEQFF.

The chain is built from TRBV18 and TRBJ2-1; 7 bases are a match to TRBD1. V lost 3 bases to trimming and J lost 6 bases; unmatched junction nucleotides: 5. The CDR3 extends over 14 amino acids. CDR1 and CDR2 from the germline V gene are KGHSH and LQKENI. For the CDR3, the DNA is TGTGCCAGCTCACCTCGGACAGGCGCCAATGAGCAGTTCTTC. Its translation: CASSPRTGANEQFF.

This clone appeared a single time. The gene calls are TRBV5-1 and TRBJ2-7, with TRBD1 as a possible D gene (6 bases). Trimming took 0 bases from V and 3 from J, leaving 13 bases between them. Germline values: CDR1 SGHRS, CDR2 YFSETQ. CDR3 size: 15 residues. In DNA, the CDR3 is TGCGCCAGCAGCTTGGAAGGGACATTTATCTACGAGCAGTACTTC. This translates into CASSLEGTFIYEQYF.

This clone has just a few counts. The chain uses TRBV30 and TRBJ2-7; D perhaps matches TRBD2 (6 bases). Trimming cost V 0 bases and J 2 bases, with 14 bases left between them. This CDR3 is 15 amino acids long. The V gene's germline CDR1 is GTSNPN and CDR2 SVGIG (reference sequence). Written as DNA, the CDR3 is TGTGCCTGGAGTGTCCCGGGGACTGATCCCTACGAGCAGTACTTC. It codes for CAWSVPGTDPYEQYF.

The chain is built from TRBV4-3 and TRBJ1-3, with 8 bases matching TRBD1. The germline V gene has CDR1 LGHNA and CDR2 YSLEER. Trimming at V came to 0 bases and at J to 4 bases, leaving 5 bases not matched to a gene. The length of the CDR3 is 16 residues. The CDR3 loop reads CASSQDGGDRGNTIYF. CDR3 coding DNA: TGCGCCAGCAGCCAAGATGGGGGGGACAGGGGAAACACCATATATTTT.

The V and J genes are TRBV5-8 and TRBJ1-2; D not resolved. V was clipped by 3 bases and J by 11 bases, with 5 bases between them. The CDR3 has 9 residues. Germline lookup yields CDR1 SGHTS and CDR2 YDEGEE. CDR3 nucleotides: TGTGCCAGCAGCTACTGGTACACCTTC. It specifies CASSYWYTF.

This sequence joins TRBV27 and TRBJ1-5, with 7 bases fitting TRBD1. Germline V lookup: CDR1 MNHEY, CDR2 SMNVEV (reference sequence). With 3 bases clipped from V and 4 bases from J, the junction kept 6 bases outside the gene matches. This CDR3 region has 15 residues. This CDR3 reads CASSFQGQRNQPQHF. CDR3 DNA: TGTGCCAGCAGTTTTCAGGGACAGAGGAATCAGCCCCAGCATTTT.

This chain joins TRBV11-2 and TRBJ1-1, with D unresolved. CDR1 is SGHAT, CDR2 FQNNGV, per germline. This CDR3 is 15 amino acids long. V lost 5 bases, J lost 5 bases, and 18 bases lay in between. CDR3 amino acids: CASSPWTAAGTEAFF. The CDR3 nucleotides are TGTGCCAGCAGCCCCTGGACGGCGGCGGGGACTGAAGCTTTCTTT.

The chain employs TRBV7-9 and TRBJ2-7, with a tentative D call TRBD1 (6 bases). V lost 5 bases, J lost 4 bases, and 18 bases lay in between. CDR1 and CDR2 (germline): SEHNR, FQNEAQ (reference sequence). The CDR3 runs 15 residues. CDR3 protein: CASSGTGRGIYEQYF. In nucleotides, the CDR3 is TGTGCCAGCAGCGGAACGGGCAGGGGAATTTACGAGCAGTACTTC.

This clone was recorded only once. The rearrangement joins TRBV18 to TRBJ2-7; the match to TRBD2 covers 11 bases. This CDR3 has 16 amino acids. Germline lookup yields CDR1 KGHSH and CDR2 LQKENI. After removal of 2 bases from V and 3 bases from J, the junction contained 6 bases not matched to a gene. CDR3 protein: CASSPTVGTSGYEQYF. The CDR3 DNA follows: TGTGCCAGCTCACCAACGGTCGGGACTAGCGGCTACGAGCAGTACTTC. The whole variable domain, filled in from reference TRBV18 and TRBJ2-7, reads NAGVMQNPRHLVRRRGQEARLRCSPMKGHSHVYWYRQLPEEGLKFMVYLQKENIIDESGMPKERFSAEFPKEGPSILRIQQVVRGDSAAYFCASSPTVGTSGYEQYFGPGTRLTVT.

The CDR3 nucleotides read TGCAGCGGCTCCCGGACAGGAATCAATGAGCAGTTCTTC. Protein sequence: CSGSRTGINEQFF. The chain joins TRBV29-1 to TRBJ2-1; 7 bases line up with TRBD1. The V segment lost 7 bases and the J segment 6 bases; nucleotides outside the gene matches: 9. The CDR3 length is 13 residues. Per germline, CDR1 SQVTM and CDR2 ANQGSEA.

This chain connects TRBV4-1 to TRBJ2-3; 11 bases fit TRBD2. This CDR3 is 17 amino acids long. V trimming: 0 bases; J trimming: 3 bases; junction bases outside the gene matches: 5. Germline CDR1 reads MGHRA; CDR2 reads YSYEKL. The CDR3 loop is CASSQDTSGSRTDTQYF. The CDR3 DNA reads as TGCGCCAGCAGCCAAGATACTAGCGGGAGCAGGACAGATACGCAGTATTTT.

This chain connects TRBV5-1 to TRBJ2-1; 10 nucleotides line up with TRBD2. There are 16 residues in the CDR3. After removal of 2 bases from V and 7 bases from J, the junction contained 9 bases not matched to a gene. Per germline, CDR1 SGHRS and CDR2 YFSETQ. In DNA form, the CDR3 reads TGCGCCAGCAGCTTTTTGGCTAGCGGGAGCGGTAATGAGCAGTTCTTC. This encodes CASSFLASGSGNEQFF.

This chain connects TRBV6-2 or TRBV6-3 to TRBJ2-7; D perhaps matches TRBD1 (6 bases). Trimming removed 5 bases at V and 3 bases at J, with 11 bases between. The CDR3 runs to 13 residues. CDR1 and CDR2 (germline): MNHEY, SVGEGT. The CDR3 coding sequence is TGTGCCAGCAGTCGGGACACACACTACGAGCAGTACTTC. Translation gives CASSRDTHYEQYF.